The rows below give T cell receptor beta chains drawn from one sample of a study of blood T cell repertoires in COVID-19. Repertoires were generated with immunoSEQ multiplex PCR, while TCRdb's copy carries only in-frame clones and drops some. Among more than 13,000 clones listed, less than 90% were seen once. The sample was peripheral blood. The receptors here all came from a woman in her sixties or seventies in a cohort sampled during active or convalescent COVID-19. Each CDR3 is given with its conserved first and last residue. A D gene is named only where the DNA matches it firmly. For some rows the clone size is stated as once, few or many, or as a class when expanded; others skip it.

>-|TRBD1|TRBV18|TRBJ1-4
CASSPYNRGNEKLFF
TGTGCCAGCTCACCATATAACAGGGGAAATGAAAAACTGTTTTTT
>few|TRBD1|TRBV6-1|TRBJ1-5
CASTDPTGGSGNQPQHF
TGTGCCAGCACTGATCCCACAGGGGGCTCGGGCAATCAGCCCCAGCATTTT
>-|TRBD1|TRBV15|TRBJ2-7
CATSKRQGAYEQYF
TGTGCCACCAGCAAAAGACAGGGGGCATACGAGCAGTACTTC
>-|-|TRBV12-3/TRBV12-4|TRBJ1-1
CASRSQGTEAFF
TGTGCCAGCAGATCTCAGGGCACTGAAGCTTTCTTT
>-|TRBD2|TRBV29-1|TRBJ2-7
CSPEAGGLSYEQYF
TGCAGCCCCGAGGCGGGAGGGCTTTCCTACGAGCAGTACTTC
>-|-|TRBV19|TRBJ1-2
CASIGQGYGYTF
TGTGCCAGTATTGGCCAGGGATATGGCTACACCTTC
>-|TRBD1|TRBV27|TRBJ1-6
CASSSQTGRNSPLHF
TGTGCCAGCAGTTCCCAGACAGGGAGGAATTCACCCCTCCACTTT
>-|TRBD1|TRBV3-1/TRBV3-2|TRBJ1-5
CASSQDQGANQPQHF
TGTGCCAGCAGCCAAGACCAGGGGGCGAATCAGCCCCAGCATTTT
>-|TRBD1|TRBV2|TRBJ2-7
CASSRDSFLEQYF
TGTGCCAGCTCCAGGGACAGTTTTTTGGAGCAGTACTTC
>-|TRBD1|TRBV11-2|TRBJ1-1
CASSSLKDRGRVNTEAFF
TGTGCCAGCAGCTCCCTAAAGGACAGGGGGCGGGTGAACACTGAAGCTTTCTTT
>-|-|TRBV12-3/TRBV12-4|TRBJ2-6
CAAGSGANVLTF
TGTGCCGCGGGCTCTGGGGCCAACGTCCTGACTTTC
>-|-|TRBV13|TRBJ2-1
CASSTGGGGSYNEQFF
TGTGCCAGCAGCACAGGCGGGGGCGGTTCCTACAATGAGCAGTTCTTC
>-|-|TRBV13|TRBJ1-2
CASSLAGSYGYTF
TGTGCCAGCAGCTTAGCAGGCTCTTATGGCTACACCTTC
>-|TRBD1|TRBV19|TRBJ2-5
CASSTNIQPGQPRGETQYF
TGTGCCAGTAGTACTAACATCCAACCGGGACAGCCGCGAGGAGAGACCCAGTACTTC
>-|TRBD1|TRBV6-5|TRBJ2-1
CASTAGGNYEQFF
TGTGCCAGCACGGCAGGGGGAAATTATGAGCAGTTCTTC
>-|-|TRBV28|TRBJ2-3
CASSLGQLSTDTQYF
TGTGCCAGCAGTTTAGGCCAGTTAAGCACAGATACGCAGTATTTT
>-|-|TRBV19|TRBJ2-3
CASSIRQGTTDTQYF
TGTGCCAGTAGTATAAGGCAGGGGACAACAGATACGCAGTATTTT
>once|-|TRBV28|TRBJ1-2
CASSLVGGPPGYGYTF
TGTGCCAGCAGTTTAGTCGGCGGGCCCCCAGGCTATGGCTACACCTTC
>-|-|TRBV12-3/TRBV12-4|TRBJ1-5
CASSFSREPQHF
TGTGCCAGCAGTTTTTCCCGAGAACCCCAGCATTTT
>-|TRBD1|TRBV18|TRBJ1-6
CASSSQGPRNSPLHF
TGTGCCAGCTCATCACAGGGGCCTCGGAATTCACCCCTCCACTTT
>-|-|TRBV5-4|TRBJ1-1
CASSFEKGMNTEAFF
TGTGCCAGCAGCTTCGAGAAGGGGATGAACACTGAAGCTTTCTTT
>-|TRBD1|TRBV4-3|TRBJ1-2
CASSPDRGFQVYGYTF
TGCGCCAGCAGCCCGGACAGGGGGTTTCAGGTCTATGGCTACACCTTC
>-|-|TRBV5-1|TRBJ2-5
CASSLGTLQETQYF
TGCGCCAGCAGCTTAGGGACACTCCAAGAGACCCAGTACTTC
>-|-|TRBV5-4|TRBJ1-2
CASSLSAGAVLDGYTF
TGTGCCAGCAGCTTGAGTGCGGGGGCGGTCTTGGATGGCTACACCTTC
>-|TRBD1|TRBV10-3|TRBJ1-3
CAISEGTGGKNTIYF
TGTGCCATCAGTGAGGGGACAGGGGGGAAGAACACCATATATTTT
>-|TRBD1|TRBV10-2|TRBJ2-3
CASSSTGISTDTQYF
TGCGCCAGCAGTTCGACAGGGATCAGCACAGATACGCAGTATTTT
>once|-|TRBV6-4|TRBJ2-3
CASALEGFADTQYF
TGTGCCAGCGCGTTGGAGGGGTTCGCAGATACGCAGTATTTT
>-|-|TRBV27|TRBJ1-1
CASRSLQGNTEAFF
TGTGCCAGCAGGTCACTACAGGGTAACACTGAAGCTTTCTTT
>-|TRBD1|TRBV18|TRBJ2-7
CASSPRNSGTGAYEQYF
TGTGCCAGCTCACCCAGGAACTCCGGGACAGGGGCCTACGAGCAGTACTTC
>once|TRBD1|TRBV6-6|TRBJ2-7
CASTLGGGTGDYEQYF
TGTGCCAGCACCCTAGGGGGGGGGACAGGGGACTACGAGCAGTACTTC
>-|TRBD1|TRBV7-2|TRBJ1-6
CASSLGPGGYNSPLHF
TGTGCCAGCAGCTTAGGCCCAGGGGGCTATAATTCACCCCTCCACTTT
>-|-|TRBV28|TRBJ2-5
CASGRKETQYF
TGTGCCAGCGGGCGTAAAGAGACCCAGTACTTC
>-|-|TRBV20-1|TRBJ2-2
CSARAGGELFF
TGCAGTGCTAGAGCGGGAGGGGAGCTGTTTTTT
>-|TRBD2|TRBV5-4|TRBJ2-2
CASSKPGTSGGTGELFF
TGTGCCAGCAGCAAACCGGGGACTAGCGGGGGGACCGGGGAGCTGTTTTTT
>-|-|TRBV21-1|TRBJ1-1
CASSKRESPAFF
TGTGCCAGCAGCAAAAGAGAGTCTCCAGCTTTCTTT
>-|-|TRBV19|TRBJ2-3
CASSIVQGFTDTQYF
TGTGCCAGTAGTATAGTGCAGGGATTCACAGATACGCAGTATTTT
>-|TRBD1|TRBV4-3|TRBJ1-1
CASSQDVTGDTEAFF
TGCGCCAGCAGCCAAGACGTAACAGGGGACACTGAAGCTTTCTTT
>-|TRBD2|TRBV29-1|TRBJ2-3
CSVRTSGVLNTQYF
TGCAGCGTCCGGACTAGTGGCGTTTTAAATACGCAGTATTTT
>-|-|TRBV7-2|TRBJ2-2
CASSQSRGSNTGELFF
TGTGCCAGCAGCCAATCCCGGGGATCAAACACCGGGGAGCTGTTTTTT
>-|TRBD2|TRBV7-9|TRBJ2-5
CASTGLAEETQYF
TGTGCCAGCACCGGACTAGCGGAAGAGACCCAGTACTTC
>-|-|TRBV6-4|TRBJ1-6
CASIRHSGTYNSPLHF
TGTGCCAGCATCCGACACAGCGGCACCTATAATTCACCCCTCCACTTT
>-|TRBD1|TRBV11-2|TRBJ2-5
CASSPSRTGRRETQYF
TGTGCCAGCAGCCCAAGTCGGACAGGGAGGCGGGAGACCCAGTACTTC
>-|TRBD1|TRBV5-5|TRBJ2-4
CASSLWDSSAKNIQYF
TGTGCCAGCAGCTTGTGGGACAGTTCAGCCAAAAACATTCAGTACTTC
>few|TRBD1|TRBV19|TRBJ2-1
CASHRDRANEQFF
TGTGCCAGCCATCGGGACAGGGCTAATGAGCAGTTCTTC